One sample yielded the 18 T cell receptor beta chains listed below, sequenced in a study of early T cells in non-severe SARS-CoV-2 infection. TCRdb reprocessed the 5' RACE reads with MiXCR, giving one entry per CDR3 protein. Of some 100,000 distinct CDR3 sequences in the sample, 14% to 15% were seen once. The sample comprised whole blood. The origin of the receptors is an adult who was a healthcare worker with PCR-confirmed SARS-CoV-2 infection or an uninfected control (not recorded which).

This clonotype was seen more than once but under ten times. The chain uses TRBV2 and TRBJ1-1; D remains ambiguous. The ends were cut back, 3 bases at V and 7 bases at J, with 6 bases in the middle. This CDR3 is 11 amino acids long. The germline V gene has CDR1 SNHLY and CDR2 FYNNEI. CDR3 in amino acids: CASSDRREAFF. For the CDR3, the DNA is TGTGCCAGCAGTGATCGCCGTGAAGCTTTCTTT.

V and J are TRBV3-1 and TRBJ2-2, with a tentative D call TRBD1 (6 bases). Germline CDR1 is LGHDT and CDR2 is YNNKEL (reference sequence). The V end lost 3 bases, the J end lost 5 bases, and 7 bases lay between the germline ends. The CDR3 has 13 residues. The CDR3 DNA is TGTGCCAGCAGCCAGGGGGCGACCGGGGAGCTGTTTTTT. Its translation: CASSQGATGELFF.

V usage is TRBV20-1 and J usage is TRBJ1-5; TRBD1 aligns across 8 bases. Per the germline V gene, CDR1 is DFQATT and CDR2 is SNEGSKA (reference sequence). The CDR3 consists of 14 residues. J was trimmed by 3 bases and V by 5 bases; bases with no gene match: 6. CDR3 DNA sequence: TGCAGTGCTCTCCCGGGACAGGACAATCAGCCCCAGCATTTT. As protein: CSALPGQDNQPQHF.

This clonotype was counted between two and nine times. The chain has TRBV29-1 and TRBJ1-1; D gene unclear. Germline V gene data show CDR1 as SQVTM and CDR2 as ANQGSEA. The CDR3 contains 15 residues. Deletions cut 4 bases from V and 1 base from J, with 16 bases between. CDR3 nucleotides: TGCAGCGTTGGAAGGGTCCGTGTGAAGAACACTGAAGCTTTCTTT. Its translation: CSVGRVRVKNTEAFF.

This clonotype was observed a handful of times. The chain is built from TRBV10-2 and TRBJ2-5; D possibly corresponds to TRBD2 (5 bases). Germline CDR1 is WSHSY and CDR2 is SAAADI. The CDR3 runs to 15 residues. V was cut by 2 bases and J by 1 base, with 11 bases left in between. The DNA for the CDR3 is TGCGCCAGCAGTGAGAATGGCGGGCTCCAAGAGACCCAGTACTTC. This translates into CASSENGGLQETQYF.

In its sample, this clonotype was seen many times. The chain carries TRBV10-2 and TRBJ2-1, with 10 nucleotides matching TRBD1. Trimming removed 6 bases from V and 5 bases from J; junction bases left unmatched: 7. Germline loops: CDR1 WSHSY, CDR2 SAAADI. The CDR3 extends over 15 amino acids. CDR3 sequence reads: CASRTRDRGDNEQFF. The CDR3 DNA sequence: TGCGCCAGCAGGACCCGGGACAGGGGCGACAATGAGCAGTTCTTC.

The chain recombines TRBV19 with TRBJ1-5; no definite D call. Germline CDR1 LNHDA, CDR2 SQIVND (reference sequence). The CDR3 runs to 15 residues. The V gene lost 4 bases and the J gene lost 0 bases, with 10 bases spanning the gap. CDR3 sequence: CASSKSVISNQPQHF. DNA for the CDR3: TGTGCCAGTAGTAAATCTGTGATTAGCAATCAGCCCCAGCATTTT.

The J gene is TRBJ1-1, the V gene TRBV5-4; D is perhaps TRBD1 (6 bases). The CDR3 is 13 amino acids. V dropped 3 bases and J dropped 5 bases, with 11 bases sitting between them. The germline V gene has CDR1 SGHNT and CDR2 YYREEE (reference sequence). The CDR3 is CASSWGGRTEAFF. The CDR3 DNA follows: TGTGCCAGCAGCTGGGGGGGGCGGACTGAAGCTTTCTTT. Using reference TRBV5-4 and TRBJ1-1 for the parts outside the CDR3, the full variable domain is ETGVTQSPTHLIKTRGQQVTLRCSSQSGHNTVSWYQQALGQGPQFIFQYYREEENGRGNFPPRFSGLQFPNYSSELNVNALELDDSALYLCASSWGGRTEAFFGQGTRLTVV.

As DNA, the CDR3 is TGTGCCAGTACAATCAGCGGGGGTAGCACAGATACGCAGTATTTT. It translates to CASTISGGSTDTQYF. The V call is TRBV19, the J call TRBJ2-3; 8 positions agree with TRBD2. The V segment lost 7 bases and the J segment 0 bases; nucleotides outside the gene matches: 6. This CDR3 has 15 amino acids. Germline CDR1 and CDR2: LNHDA and SQIVND (reference sequence).

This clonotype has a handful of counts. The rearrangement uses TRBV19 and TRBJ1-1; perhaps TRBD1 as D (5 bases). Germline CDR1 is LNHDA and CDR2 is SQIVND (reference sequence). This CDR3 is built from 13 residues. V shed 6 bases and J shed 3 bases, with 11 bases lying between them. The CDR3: CASRGVYDTEAFF. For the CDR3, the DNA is TGTGCCAGTAGGGGGGTGTACGACACTGAAGCTTTCTTT.

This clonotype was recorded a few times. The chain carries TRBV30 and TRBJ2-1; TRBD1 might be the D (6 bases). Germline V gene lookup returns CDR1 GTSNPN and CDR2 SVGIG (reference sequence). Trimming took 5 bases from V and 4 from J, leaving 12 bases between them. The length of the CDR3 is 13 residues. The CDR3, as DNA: TGTGCCTGGGGTGGGGACATATACAATGAGCAGTTCTTC. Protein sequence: CAWGGDIYNEQFF.

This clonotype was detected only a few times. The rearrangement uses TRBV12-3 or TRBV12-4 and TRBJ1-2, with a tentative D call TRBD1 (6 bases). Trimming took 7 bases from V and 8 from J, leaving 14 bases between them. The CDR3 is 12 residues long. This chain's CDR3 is CASTQTGHGYTF. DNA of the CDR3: TGTGCCAGCACGCAAACAGGGCACGGCTACACCTTC.

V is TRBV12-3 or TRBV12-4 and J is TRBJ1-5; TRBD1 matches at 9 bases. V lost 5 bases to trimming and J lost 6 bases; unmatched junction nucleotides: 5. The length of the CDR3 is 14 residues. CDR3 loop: CASSNTGGGQPQHF. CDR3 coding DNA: TGTGCCAGCAGTAACACAGGGGGCGGTCAGCCCCAGCATTTT.

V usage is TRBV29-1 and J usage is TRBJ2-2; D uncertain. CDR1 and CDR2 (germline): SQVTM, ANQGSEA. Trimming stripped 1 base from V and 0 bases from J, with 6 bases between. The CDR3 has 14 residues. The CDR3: CSVEGQSNTGELFF. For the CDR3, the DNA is TGCAGCGTTGAAGGGCAGTCGAACACCGGGGAGCTGTTTTTT.

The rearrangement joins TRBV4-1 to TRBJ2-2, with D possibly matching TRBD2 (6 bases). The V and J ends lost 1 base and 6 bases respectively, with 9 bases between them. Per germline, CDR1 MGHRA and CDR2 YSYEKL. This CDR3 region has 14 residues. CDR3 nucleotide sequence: TGCGCCAGCAGCCAAGGGGCGGGGTCCGGGGAGCTGTTTTTT. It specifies CASSQGAGSGELFF.

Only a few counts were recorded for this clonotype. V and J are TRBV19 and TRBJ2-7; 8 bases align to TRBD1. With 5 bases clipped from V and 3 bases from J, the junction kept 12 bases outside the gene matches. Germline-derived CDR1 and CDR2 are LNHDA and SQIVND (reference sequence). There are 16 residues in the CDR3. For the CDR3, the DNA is TGTGCCAGTAGTCCACCTCGGACAGGGCTGATCTACGAGCAGTACGTC. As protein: CASSPPRTGLIYEQYV.

The CDR3 sequence is CASSVAARAYSTDTQYF. The CDR3 DNA follows: TGTGCCAGCAGCGTAGCGGCCAGGGCTTATAGCACAGATACGCAGTATTTT. The J gene is TRBJ2-3, the V gene TRBV9, with a possible D match to TRBD1 (5 bases). The germline gives CDR1 SGDLS, CDR2 YYNGEE. The V and J ends lost 0 bases and 0 bases respectively, with 14 bases between them. The CDR3 is 17 amino acids.

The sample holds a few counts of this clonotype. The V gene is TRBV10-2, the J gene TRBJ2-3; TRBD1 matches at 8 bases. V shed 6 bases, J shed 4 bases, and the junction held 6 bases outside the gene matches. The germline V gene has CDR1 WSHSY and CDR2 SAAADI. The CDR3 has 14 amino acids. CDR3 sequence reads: CASSHGTGADTQYF. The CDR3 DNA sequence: TGCGCCAGCAGCCACGGGACAGGCGCAGATACGCAGTATTTT.